These 18 T cell receptor beta chains originate from one sample sequenced in a study of identical twins. In TCRdb, the 5' RACE reads were re-called with MiXCR into one record per CDR3 protein. The data hold more than 350,000 distinct CDR3 sequences, with approximately 10% observed a single time. The sample consisted of naive T cells sorted from blood. These receptors were collected from a woman between 50 and 59 years old in good health.

This clonotype was recorded a few times. The gene calls are TRBV29-1 and TRBJ2-1; weak D call: TRBD2 (6 bases). V gave up 5 bases and J gave up 4 bases, with 15 bases separating them. Germline values: CDR1 SQVTM, CDR2 ANQGSEA. This CDR3 has 14 residues. CDR3 nucleotide sequence: TGCAGCGTTACGGGACTTCCCGATTACAATGAGCAGTTCTTC. Translating it yields CSVTGLPDYNEQFF.

At least ten counts were recorded for this clonotype. The rearrangement links TRBV12-3 or TRBV12-4 to TRBJ1-3; D not certain. The CDR3 length is 14 residues. With 4 bases removed from V and 4 bases from J, the gap between germline ends came to 11 bases. CDR3 coding DNA: TGTGCCAGCAGTTCAAATACAGTCGGAAACACCATATATTTT. Protein: CASSSNTVGNTIYF.

Ten or more counts support this clonotype. The rearrangement joins TRBV2 to TRBJ2-3, with 8 nucleotides matching TRBD2. Germline-derived CDR1 and CDR2 are SNHLY and FYNNEI. J gave up 6 bases and V 8 bases, and 1 base lay outside the gene matches. CDR3 length: 11 residues. For the CDR3, the DNA is TGTGCCAGCCGGGAGGGGGATACGCAGTATTTT. Translation gives CASREGDTQYF.

This clonotype has just a few counts. The chain has TRBV4-2 and TRBJ2-1; TRBD2 agrees at 12 bases. V shed 3 bases and J 5 bases; nucleotides not matched to a gene: 2. The CDR3 spans 15 residues. Germline CDR1 and CDR2: LGHNA and YNFKEQ. The CDR3 bases are TGTGCCAGCAGCCACGGACTAGCGGGGAACAATGAGCAGTTCTTC. It translates to CASSHGLAGNNEQFF.

This rearrangement joins TRBV24-1 to TRBJ2-1; the match to TRBD1 covers 9 bases. There are 18 residues in the CDR3. The V segment lost 1 base and the J segment 6 bases; nucleotides outside the gene matches: 12. The V gene's germline CDR1 is KGHDR and CDR2 SFDVKD. CDR3 region: CATSDLPLGTGFPNEQFF. CDR3 bases: TGTGCCACCAGTGATTTACCTTTAGGGACAGGGTTCCCCAATGAGCAGTTCTTC.

V usage is TRBV2 and J usage is TRBJ2-3, with 10 bases fitting TRBD2. In germline, CDR1 is SNHLY, CDR2 FYNNEI. This CDR3 region has 15 residues. The CDR3 reads CAILEREGSTDTQYF. The CDR3 bases are TGTGCGATCCTCGAGCGGGAGGGGAGCACAGATACGCAGTATTTT.

This clonotype was counted ten times or more. The chain couples TRBV24-1 to TRBJ2-6; perhaps TRBD1 as D (5 bases). Germline loops: CDR1 KGHDR, CDR2 SFDVKD. Trimming shortened V by 5 bases and J by 0 bases, and 13 bases separated the two germline ends. The CDR3 sequence is 17 residues long. The DNA for the CDR3 is TGTGCCACCAGTGGGGGAAGCAGGGTCTCTGGGGCCAACGTCCTGACTTTC. Encoded protein: CATSGGSRVSGANVLTF.

The V and J genes are TRBV5-6 and TRBJ2-7; D ambiguous. From germline, CDR1 is SGHDT and CDR2 YYEEEE. This CDR3 contains 15 residues. The V and J ends lost 0 bases and 2 bases respectively, with 12 bases between them. CDR3 protein: CASSLVPNRPYEQYV. CDR3 bases: TGTGCCAGCAGCTTGGTTCCGAACAGACCCTACGAGCAGTACGTC.

This clonotype has more than one count but fewer than ten. The chain employs TRBV4-1 and TRBJ2-5; a possible D gene is TRBD2 (5 bases). The CDR3 length is 13 residues. CDR1 is MGHRA, CDR2 YSYEKL, per germline. V shed 0 bases and J shed 9 bases, with 11 bases lying between them. The CDR3 loop is CASSQEGPGSQYF. CDR3 coding DNA: TGCGCCAGCAGCCAAGAAGGCCCGGGATCCCAGTACTTC.

The table lists this clonotype with a few counts. The gene calls are TRBV5-1 and TRBJ1-2, with 8 bases lining up with TRBD1. J lost 7 bases, V lost 3 bases, and 5 bases had no gene match. Germline-derived CDR1 and CDR2 are SGHRS and YFSETQ. CDR3 length equals 13 residues. The DNA of the CDR3 is TGCGCCAGCAGCTCCGACAGGGGAGGTGGCTACACCTTC. Its protein is CASSSDRGGGYTF. Full variable domain (rest looked up from reference TRBV5-1 and TRBJ1-2): KAGVTQTPRYLIKTRGQQVTLSCSPISGHRSVSWYQQTPGQGLQFLFEYFSETQRNKGNFPGRFSGRQFSNSRSEMNVSTLELGDSALYLCASSSDRGGGYTFGSGTRLTVV.

In this sample, this clonotype turned up many times. V usage is TRBV6-2 or TRBV6-3 and J usage is TRBJ2-1; 7 bases are a match to TRBD2. Germline-derived CDR1 and CDR2 are MNHEY and SVGEGT. V lost 10 bases, J lost 8 bases, and 11 bases stayed unmatched. This CDR3 has 13 residues. The CDR3, as DNA: TGTGCCATCTCGGGACGGGAGGTAGATGAGCAGTTCTTC. This codes for CAISGREVDEQFF.

Many counts were recorded for this clonotype. The V and J genes are TRBV20-1 and TRBJ1-1; D is unclear. Trimming shortened V by 1 base and J by 4 bases, and 7 bases separated the two germline ends. The CDR3 length is 12 residues. CDR1 and CDR2 from the germline V gene are DFQATT and SNEGSKA (reference sequence). CDR3 sequence reads: CSARGVSTEAFF. The CDR3 DNA reads as TGCAGTGCTAGAGGAGTTAGCACTGAAGCTTTCTTT.

The sample holds a few counts of this clonotype. The gene calls are TRBV4-1 and TRBJ2-4; D remains ambiguous. Germline-derived CDR1 and CDR2 are MGHRA and YSYEKL. CDR3 length equals 15 residues. Trimming shortened V by 2 bases and J by 0 bases, and 8 bases separated the two germline ends. CDR3 nucleotide sequence: TGCGCCAGCAGCCAAATCGATGGAGCCAAAAACATTCAGTACTTC. It translates to CASSQIDGAKNIQYF.

This chain uses TRBV5-1 with TRBJ2-3; the D gene is possibly TRBD1 (5 bases). Trimming took 4 bases from V and 1 from J, leaving 13 bases between them. Germline lookup yields CDR1 SGHRS and CDR2 YFSETQ. The CDR3 has 15 amino acids. CDR3 DNA: TGCGCCAGCAGCACCCAGGGCACTGGCACAGATACGCAGTATTTT. It yields the protein CASSTQGTGTDTQYF.

This clonotype was counted ten times or more. Here the CDR3 reads CSVQKGQGQPQHF. The CDR3 DNA sequence: TGCAGCGTTCAGAAGGGACAGGGCCAGCCCCAGCATTTT. V is TRBV29-1 and J is TRBJ1-5, with 9 nucleotides matching TRBD1. V trimming: 5 bases; J trimming: 7 bases; junction bases outside the gene matches: 6. This CDR3 spans 13 amino acids. Germline-derived CDR1 and CDR2 are SQVTM and ANQGSEA.

This clonotype was counted only a few times. The V and J genes are TRBV12-3 or TRBV12-4 and TRBJ1-3; TRBD1 agrees at 7 bases. J was trimmed by 7 bases and V by 6 bases; bases with no gene match: 6. There are 13 residues in the CDR3. The CDR3 nucleotides read TGTGCCAGCAGCCCGGGACAGTGGAACACCATATATTTT. This sequence encodes CASSPGQWNTIYF.

This clonotype was seen a few times. The chain carries TRBV7-9 and TRBJ1-5; D gene uncertain. Trimming stripped 4 bases from V and 2 bases from J, with 6 bases between. The CDR3 length is 13 residues. The V gene's germline CDR1 is SEHNR and CDR2 FQNEAQ (reference sequence). CDR3 sequence (DNA): TGTGCCAGCAGCTCAGAAGGCAATCAGCCCCAGCATTTT. Protein sequence: CASSSEGNQPQHF.

The CDR3, as DNA: TGTGCCAGCAGCCCTGGGATACAGATCTACGAGCAGTACTTC. Translating gives CASSPGIQIYEQYF. The V and J genes are TRBV5-6 and TRBJ2-7, with D unresolved. The CDR3 spans 14 residues. CDR1 SGHDT and CDR2 YYEEEE come from the germline V gene. The ends were cut back, 4 bases at V and 3 bases at J, with 14 bases in the middle.